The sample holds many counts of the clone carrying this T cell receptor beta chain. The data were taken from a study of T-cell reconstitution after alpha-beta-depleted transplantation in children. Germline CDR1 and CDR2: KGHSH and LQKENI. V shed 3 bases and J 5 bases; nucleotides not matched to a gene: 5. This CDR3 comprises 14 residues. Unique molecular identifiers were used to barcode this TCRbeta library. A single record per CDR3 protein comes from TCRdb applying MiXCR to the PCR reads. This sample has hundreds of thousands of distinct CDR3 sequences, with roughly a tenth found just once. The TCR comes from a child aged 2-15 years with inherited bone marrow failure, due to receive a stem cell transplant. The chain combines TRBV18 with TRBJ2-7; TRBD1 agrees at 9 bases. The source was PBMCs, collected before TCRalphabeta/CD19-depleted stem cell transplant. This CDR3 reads CASSPGTGIHEQYF. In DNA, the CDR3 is TGTGCCAGCTCACCCGGGACAGGGATCCACGAGCAGTACTTC.